This TCR beta chain was retrieved from a study of CD8+CD57+ T cells in acquired aplastic anemia. To note about this clonotype: Its antigen is unknown.

Whole-study results and caveats: Patients and controls were found to share twenty-nine CD8+ CDR3 sequences.

V gave up 5 bases and J gave up 8 bases; unmatched junction bases: 6. The V gene's germline CDR1 is SNHLY and CDR2 FYNNEI. The CDR3 has 14 amino acids. TCR beta VDJ and CDR3 were profiled, and genomic DNA was the template. One entry per CDR3 protein results from TCRdb running MiXCR on the reads. The sample holds some 410,000 distinct CDR3 sequences, 60% to 80% seen once. The sample was sorted CD4+, CD8+, or CD8+CD57+ T cells (not recorded which) from PBMCs. The clonotype originates from a human donor in good health, serving as a control. The genes are TRBV2 and TRBJ1-4; 9 bases match TRBD1. The DNA for the CDR3 is TGTGCCAGCAGTTTCGGGGACAGGGAGGAAAAACTGTTTTTT. Its translation: CASSFGDREEKLFF.